These 18 T cell receptor beta chains originate from one sample sequenced in a study of blood T cell repertoires in COVID-19. Generated by immunoSEQ multiplex PCR, the TCRdb table keeps only in-frame clones and is missing some. The data hold around 100,000 clones, with about 88% observed a single time. Sequenced: peripheral blood. The source of these receptors is a man in his thirties or forties in a cohort sampled during active COVID-19.

The rearrangement links TRBV10-2 to TRBJ1-6; 7 bases agree with TRBD1. The CDR3 length is 15 residues. V trimming: 6 bases; J trimming: 4 bases; junction bases outside the gene matches: 6. The germline CDR1 and CDR2 sequences are WSHSY and SAAADI. CDR3 loop: CASSERTGYNSPLHF. The CDR3 bases are TGCGCCAGCAGCGAAAGGACAGGTTATAATTCACCCCTCCACTTT.

For the CDR3, the DNA is TGTGCCAGCAGCTTAGATCAGCGGGGGGGCCGAGAGACCCAGTACTTC. It is translated as CASSLDQRGGRETQYF. The V gene is TRBV7-2, the J gene TRBJ2-5; 10 bases agree with TRBD2. The germline CDR1 and CDR2 sequences are SGHTA and FQGNSA. The CDR3 is 16 amino acids. With 1 base clipped from V and 4 bases from J, the junction kept 6 bases outside the gene matches.

This clone is a singleton in its sample. The chain has TRBV10-1 and TRBJ2-1, with 10 positions matching TRBD2. Trimming removed 3 bases from V and 4 bases from J; junction bases left unmatched: 3. The CDR3 spans 15 residues. CDR1 WNHNN and CDR2 SYGVQD come from the germline V gene (reference sequence). The CDR3 spells CASSEIAGGYNEQFF. In nucleotides, the CDR3 is TGCGCCAGCAGTGAAATAGCGGGGGGTTACAATGAGCAGTTCTTC.

V gene TRBV5-4 combines with J gene TRBJ2-3; 9 nucleotides match TRBD2. With V trimmed by 5 bases and J by 0 bases, 4 bases remained unmatched. Germline assignment: CDR1 SGHNT and CDR2 YYREEE (reference sequence). The CDR3 length is 15 residues. The CDR3 coding sequence is TGTGCCAGCAGTCGCGGGGGGGCTAGCACAGATACGCAGTATTTT. It is translated as CASSRGGASTDTQYF. The entire variable domain, with the rest obtained from reference TRBV5-4 and TRBJ2-3, is as follows: ETGVTQSPTHLIKTRGQQVTLRCSSQSGHNTVSWYQQALGQGPQFIFQYYREEENGRGNFPPRFSGLQFPNYSSELNVNALELDDSALYLCASSRGGASTDTQYFGPGTRLTVL.

This clone showed up just once. This sequence joins TRBV5-1 and TRBJ2-3; D unclear. Trimming removed 4 bases at V and 4 bases at J, with 7 bases between. Germline values: CDR1 SGHRS, CDR2 YFSETQ. The CDR3 consists of 12 residues. The CDR3 sequence is CASSPGSDTQYF. CDR3 sequence (DNA): TGCGCCAGCAGCCCCGGTTCAGATACGCAGTATTTT. Looking up the rest from reference TRBV5-1 and TRBJ2-3 gives the full variable domain: KAGVTQTPRYLIKTRGQQVTLSCSPISGHRSVSWYQQTPGQGLQFLFEYFSETQRNKGNFPGRFSGRQFSNSRSEMNVSTLELGDSALYLCASSPGSDTQYFGPGTRLTVL.

This clone was observed once. The rearrangement uses TRBV28 and TRBJ1-2; 7 positions match TRBD1. Trimming at V came to 7 bases and at J to 5 bases, leaving 10 bases not matched to a gene. Germline V gene lookup returns CDR1 MDHEN and CDR2 SYDVKM. CDR3 size: 14 residues. CDR3 nucleotide sequence: TGTGCCAGCAAGGAAGGGGACAGCATTTATGGCTACACCTTC. Residues: CASKEGDSIYGYTF.

This chain joins TRBV7-2 and TRBJ2-1; 10 bases align to TRBD2. CDR1 and CDR2 from the germline V gene are SGHTA and FQGNSA. Germline trimming cut 5 bases from V and 8 bases from J; bases unmatched to any gene: 9. The CDR3 is made up of 15 amino acids. CDR3 residues: CASSPQRGGLDEQFF. The CDR3 DNA reads as TGTGCCAGCAGCCCACAGCGGGGGGGCCTAGATGAGCAGTTCTTC.

The rearrangement uses TRBV6-5 and TRBJ2-7; D possibly corresponds to TRBD1 (5 bases). CDR1 MNHEY and CDR2 SVGAGI come from the germline V gene. This CDR3 contains 14 residues. Trimming removed 0 bases from V and 4 bases from J, with 10 bases in between. The CDR3 is CASSYSFQGYEQYF. The CDR3 DNA reads TGTGCCAGCAGTTACTCGTTCCAGGGTTACGAGCAGTACTTC.

V usage is TRBV29-1 and J usage is TRBJ2-3, with D perhaps matching TRBD1 (5 bases). The CDR3 has 14 amino acids. CDR1 is SQVTM, CDR2 ANQGSEA, per germline. Trimming shortened V by 4 bases and J by 0 bases, and 11 bases separated the two germline ends. The CDR3 region is CSVAGLLSTDTQYF. The CDR3 DNA follows: TGCAGCGTTGCAGGGCTTCTTAGCACAGATACGCAGTATTTT.

This chain links TRBV5-8 with TRBJ2-5, with D maybe TRBD2 (6 bases). The CDR3 is 14 residues long. CDR1 and CDR2 from the germline V gene are SGHTS and YDEGEE. Trimming cost V 1 base and J 2 bases, with 9 bases left between them. CDR3 protein: CASSLWGRQETQYF. In nucleotides, the CDR3 is TGTGCCAGCAGCTTGTGGGGGAGGCAAGAGACCCAGTACTTC.

This chain joins TRBV30 and TRBJ1-2; 8 nucleotides align to TRBD1. V gave up 8 bases and J gave up 3 bases; unmatched junction bases: 11. This CDR3 comprises 14 residues. The germline CDR1 and CDR2 sequences are GTSNPN and SVGIG (reference sequence). The DNA for the CDR3 is TGTGCCGGGAACGACAGGGGTTGGCACTATGGCTACACCTTC. Translated: CAGNDRGWHYGYTF.

The chain links TRBV6-5 to TRBJ1-6; 8 bases agree with TRBD1. This CDR3 comprises 14 residues. V lost 0 bases to trimming and J lost 8 bases; unmatched junction nucleotides: 0. Germline-derived CDR1 and CDR2 are MNHEY and SVGAGI. The CDR3: CASSYSTGDSPLHF. The CDR3 nucleotides read TGTGCCAGCAGTTACTCGACAGGGGATTCACCCCTCCACTTT.

The chain employs TRBV5-1 and TRBJ2-3, with a weak D call TRBD2 (5 bases). V lost 0 bases, J lost 0 bases, and 8 bases lay in between. The CDR3 contains 15 residues. Looked up from germline, CDR1 is SGHRS and CDR2 is YFSETQ. The CDR3 bases are TGCGCCAGCAGCTTGGGAGCGGTTAGCACAGATACGCAGTATTTT. Protein product: CASSLGAVSTDTQYF. Combining the CDR3 with reference TRBV5-1 and TRBJ2-3 gives the whole variable domain KAGVTQTPRYLIKTRGQQVTLSCSPISGHRSVSWYQQTPGQGLQFLFEYFSETQRNKGNFPGRFSGRQFSNSRSEMNVSTLELGDSALYLCASSLGAVSTDTQYFGPGTRLTVL.

This clone was seen a few times. This chain joins TRBV3-1 (or the pseudogene TRBV3-2) and TRBJ2-7; the match to TRBD2 covers 10 bases. This CDR3 has 15 amino acids. CDR1 is LGHDT, CDR2 YNNKEL, per germline (reference sequence). Trimming took 1 base from V and 4 from J; bases not matched to a gene: 4. The CDR3 loop reads CASSQGTSGVYEQYF. CDR3 coding DNA: TGTGCCAGCAGCCAAGGTACTAGCGGGGTTTACGAGCAGTACTTC.

This sequence joins TRBV5-1 and TRBJ1-4; 11 bases match TRBD1. The CDR3 is 17 residues long. After removal of 4 bases from V and 4 bases from J, the junction contained 9 bases not matched to a gene. The V gene's germline CDR1 is SGHRS and CDR2 YFSETQ. The CDR3 region has the DNA TGCGCCAGCAGCGCCCGGGACAGGGGGTTCCTTAATGAAAAACTGTTTTTT. Amino acid sequence: CASSARDRGFLNEKLFF.

The chain employs TRBV7-9 and TRBJ2-3; 9 nucleotides match TRBD1. With V trimmed by 4 bases and J by 1 base, 6 bases remained unmatched. Germline-derived CDR1 and CDR2 are SEHNR and FQNEAQ (reference sequence). The CDR3 has 16 amino acids. The chain's CDR3 is CASSSNRGPGTDTQYF. CDR3 nucleotides: TGTGCCAGCAGCTCCAACAGGGGGCCCGGCACAGATACGCAGTATTTT.

This clone appeared once. The DNA of the CDR3 is TGTGCCAGCAGCGCGTCCGGGGGATCCTACAATGAGCAGTTCTTC. Amino acid sequence: CASSASGGSYNEQFF. V and J are TRBV9 and TRBJ2-1, with D perhaps matching TRBD2 (6 bases). The CDR3 is 15 amino acids. Per the germline V gene, CDR1 is SGDLS and CDR2 is YYNGEE. V was clipped by 3 bases and J by 1 base, with 11 bases between them.

This clone was observed a single time. The genes are TRBV5-1 and TRBJ2-3, with 12 bases aligning to TRBD2. Germline V gene sequence: CDR1 SGHRS, CDR2 YFSETQ. This CDR3 region has 17 residues. Trimming cost V 3 bases and J 4 bases; bases outside gene matches: 9. CDR3 amino acids: CASSSVPSGGAADTQYF. The CDR3 DNA sequence: TGCGCCAGCAGCTCCGTTCCTAGCGGGGGGGCCGCAGATACGCAGTATTTT.